This TCR beta chain derives from a study of CXCR3-negative and CXCR3-positive naive CD8 T cells. General observations from the study: CXCR3-expressing naive cells carried TRB CDR3s more hydrophobic than those of CXCR3-negative naive cells.

This clonotype is called medium-sized based on its frequency. The antigen is not known. The CDR3 has 15 residues. Germline assignment: CDR1 ENHRY and CDR2 SYGVKD. UMI-labeled 5' RACE TRB cDNA libraries were prepared from the cells. With the 5' RACE reads reprocessed, TCRdb shows one record per CDR3 protein and no DNA. The sample holds several thousand distinct CDR3 sequences. The TCR sequence derives from a human donor in good health. Some clones in this sample may be carry-over from other donors' samples. The chain has TRBV10-3 and TRBJ1-5; there is no DNA to check the TCRdb D call of TRBD1. Sequencing was done on a sample of naive CXCR3+ CD8+ T cells from blood. Subset specified: CD45RO-CCR7+CD27+CD95- naive CD8+ T cells expressing CXCR3 (TNR3+). This chain's CDR3 is CAIRETGGSGQPQHF.